A selection of T cell receptor beta chains follows, all from one sample in a study of CD8+CD57+ T cells in acquired aplastic anemia. TCRdb analysed the reads with MiXCR anew, one entry per CDR3 protein. Of more than 150,000 distinct CDR3 sequences listed, 48% were seen once; the top ten hold 10% to 15%. Material: sorted CD4+, CD8+, or CD8+CD57+ T cells (not recorded which) from PBMCs. These TCRs come from a human donor with aplastic anemia. Both conserved end residues are part of each CDR3. D genes are given only for firm matches. Rows may omit the clone size; those that give it use once, few, many or a size class.

V	D	J	size	CDR3	DNA
TRBV10-1	.	TRBJ1-3	.	CASSEVESGNTIYF	TGCGCCAGCAGTGAAGTGGAGTCTGGAAACACCATATATTTT
TRBV3-1	TRBD2	TRBJ2-3	.	CASSHLAGTDTQYF	TGTGCCAGCAGCCACCTAGCGGGGACAGATACGCAGTATTTT
TRBV7-3	.	TRBJ2-2	few	CASSLTSGELFF	TGTGCCAGCAGCTTAACCTCCGGGGAGCTGTTTTTT
TRBV19	.	TRBJ1-1	.	CASSWDTRVTEAFF	TGTGCCAGTAGTTGGGACACGCGTGTTACTGAAGCTTTCTTT
TRBV20-1	TRBD1	TRBJ2-7	few	CSATSTPDRGLYEQYF	TGCAGTGCTACCTCGACGCCGGACAGGGGGCTCTACGAGCAGTACTTC
TRBV9	.	TRBJ1-1	.	CASSVAGGVGTEAFF	TGTGCCAGCAGCGTAGCTGGGGGAGTGGGCACTGAAGCTTTCTTT
TRBV10-1	TRBD2	TRBJ2-1	once	CAIGTSGGPSYNEQFF	TGTGCCATTGGGACTAGCGGGGGACCCTCCTACAATGAGCAGTTCTTC
TRBV20-1	TRBD2	TRBJ2-5	many	CSARTTSGQETQYF	TGCAGTGCTAGAACTACTAGCGGACAAGAGACCCAGTACTTC
TRBV5-1	TRBD1	TRBJ1-6	many	CASSRTGTERGNSPLHF	TGCGCCAGCAGCCGGACCGGGACAGAGAGGGGCAATTCACCCCTCCACTTT
TRBV5-8	.	TRBJ1-1	.	CASILSRSEAFF	TGTGCCAGCATCCTCTCCCGGAGTGAAGCTTTCTTT
TRBV24-1	TRBD2	TRBJ2-3	.	CATSESGEGHTDMQYF	TGTGCCACCAGTGAAAGCGGGGAGGGGCACACAGATATGCAGTATTTT
TRBV6-1	.	TRBJ1-1	.	CASSESGVGRWSEAFF	TGTGCCAGCAGTGAATCCGGAGTGGGAAGGTGGTCTGAAGCTTTCTTT
TRBV12-3/TRBV12-4	.	TRBJ1-2	many	CASSRVEGLYGYTF	TGTGCCAGCAGCCGGGTTGAGGGTCTCTATGGCTACACCTTC
TRBV12-3/TRBV12-4	.	TRBJ1-3	.	CASGYDSRPGNTIYF	TGTGCCAGCGGCTATGACAGTCGCCCTGGAAACACCATATATTTT
TRBV10-2	.	TRBJ1-1	.	CASSEGNLWEQAFF	TGCGCCAGCAGTGAGGGGAATCTATGGGAACAAGCTTTCTTT
TRBV10-2	TRBD1	TRBJ2-2	.	CASKRQGDLTGELFF	TGCGCCAGCAAGAGACAGGGGGATTTGACCGGGGAGCTGTTTTTT
TRBV10-3	TRBD1	TRBJ1-1	.	CAISEYGQGMNTEAFF	TGTGCCATCAGTGAGTATGGACAGGGCATGAACACTGAAGCTTTCTTT
TRBV6-1	.	TRBJ2-1	.	CASFRASTGDNEQFF	TGTGCCAGCTTCCGAGCGAGCACAGGCGACAATGAGCAGTTCTTC
TRBV19	.	TRBJ1-6	many	CAAREQGNSPLHF	TGTGCCGCGCGGGAACAGGGTAATTCACCCCTCCACTTT
TRBV28	.	TRBJ2-1	few	CASSLSAGLGSSYNEQFF	TGTGCCAGCAGTTTAAGCGCGGGGCTAGGGAGTTCCTACAATGAGCAGTTCTTC
TRBV19	.	TRBJ1-3	.	CASSMLISSGNTIYF	TGTGCCAGTAGTATGTTGATAAGCTCTGGAAACACCATATATTTT
TRBV20-1	.	TRBJ2-7	many	CSASKTRQSSYEQYF	TGCAGTGCTTCAAAGACCCGACAGAGCTCCTACGAGCAGTACTTC
TRBV7-9	.	TRBJ1-1	many	CAGSSLTGLYTEAFF	TGTGCCGGATCTAGCCTGACAGGACTTTACACTGAAGCTTTCTTT
TRBV2	.	TRBJ1-2	many	CASSAGPGFGYTF	TGTGCCAGCAGTGCAGGCCCAGGGTTTGGCTACACCTTC
TRBV20-1	.	TRBJ1-1	.	CSARQSTVGTEAFF	TGCAGTGCTAGACAATCGACAGTGGGCACTGAAGCTTTCTTT
TRBV20-1	TRBD2	TRBJ2-5	.	CSASYPGLGTQYF	TGCAGTGCTAGTTATCCGGGACTAGGAACCCAGTACTTC
TRBV20-1	TRBD2	TRBJ2-3	.	CSARDPLAGETDTQYF	TGCAGTGCTAGAGACCCCCTAGCGGGGGAAACAGATACGCAGTATTTT
TRBV4-1	TRBD2	TRBJ2-3	once	CASSLYSGADTQYF	TGCGCCAGCAGCCTTTATAGCGGGGCAGATACGCAGTATTTT
TRBV5-1	.	TRBJ2-3	many	CASSPVLGGTDTQYF	TGCGCCAGCAGCCCGGTGCTAGGGGGCACAGATACGCAGTATTTT
TRBV2	.	TRBJ1-1	many	CASSESRGGLKAFF	TGTGCCAGCAGTGAATCTCGTGGGGGGCTGAAAGCTTTCTTT
TRBV20-1	.	TRBJ1-5	once	CSARDWQGTNQPQHF	TGCAGTGCTAGAGATTGGCAGGGAACCAATCAGCCCCAGCATTTT
TRBV15	TRBD1	TRBJ1-4	.	CATSRQGATNGKLFF	TGTGCCACCAGCAGACAGGGGGCAACTAATGGAAAACTGTTTTTT
TRBV4-2	.	TRBJ2-4	few	CASSQVGSGLAKNIQYF	TGTGCCAGCAGCCAAGTCGGTTCCGGGTTAGCCAAAAACATTCAGTACTTC
TRBV12-3/TRBV12-4	.	TRBJ2-7	.	CASTKSARNSYEQYF	TGTGCCAGCACCAAATCCGCCAGGAACTCCTACGAGCAGTACTTC
TRBV5-1	TRBD2	TRBJ2-3	many	CASSLGLAGGLDTQYF	TGCGCCAGCAGCTTAGGACTAGCGGGGGGGCTGGATACGCAGTATTTT
TRBV4-2	.	TRBJ2-5	.	CASSPRRGSGLQETQYF	TGTGCCAGCAGCCCCCGGCGGGGTAGCGGTCTCCAAGAGACCCAGTACTTC
TRBV6-1	TRBD1	TRBJ1-5	.	CASIKGDSYQPQHF	TGTGCCAGCATCAAAGGGGACAGTTATCAGCCCCAGCATTTT
TRBV11-3	TRBD1	TRBJ2-2	many	CASSPGQPTGELFF	TGTGCCAGCAGCCCGGGACAGCCCACCGGGGAGCTGTTTTTT
TRBV7-9	.	TRBJ1-1	.	CASSRGGPTEAFF	TGTGCCAGCAGCCGCGGGGGGCCCACTGAAGCTTTCTTT
TRBV6-2/TRBV6-3	TRBD2	TRBJ2-7	many	CASRPLAGRRYEQYF	TGTGCCAGCAGGCCACTAGCGGGGAGACGCTACGAGCAGTACTTC
TRBV6-4	.	TRBJ2-5	few	CASSSGPQETQYF	TGTGCCAGCAGTTCGGGGCCCCAAGAGACCCAGTACTTC
TRBV15	.	TRBJ1-5	few	CATSRDTGRFEPQHF	TGTGCCACCAGCAGAGATACGGGCAGGTTCGAGCCCCAGCATTTT
TRBV19	TRBD1	TRBJ2-6	.	CASSSPGQGVPGANVLTF	TGTGCCAGTAGTTCCCCGGGACAGGGGGTCCCTGGGGCCAACGTCCTGACTTTC
TRBV24-1	TRBD1	TRBJ2-7	.	CATSDPGQDGREQYF	TGTGCCACCAGTGATCCGGGACAGGACGGGCGCGAGCAGTACTTC
TRBV4-1	.	TRBJ2-1	once	CASSRDLGHEQFF	TGCGCCAGCAGCCGGGATCTAGGGCATGAGCAGTTCTTC
TRBV6-4	.	TRBJ2-3	many	CASSKLVTDTQYF	TGTGCCAGCAGTAAACTAGTCACAGATACGCAGTATTTT
TRBV5-6	.	TRBJ1-5	many	CASSFRGSHQPQHF	TGTGCCAGCAGCTTTCGAGGGAGCCATCAGCCCCAGCATTTT
TRBV20-1	.	TRBJ1-2	many	CSARGVDGYTF	TGCAGTGCTAGGGGTGTCGATGGCTACACCTTC